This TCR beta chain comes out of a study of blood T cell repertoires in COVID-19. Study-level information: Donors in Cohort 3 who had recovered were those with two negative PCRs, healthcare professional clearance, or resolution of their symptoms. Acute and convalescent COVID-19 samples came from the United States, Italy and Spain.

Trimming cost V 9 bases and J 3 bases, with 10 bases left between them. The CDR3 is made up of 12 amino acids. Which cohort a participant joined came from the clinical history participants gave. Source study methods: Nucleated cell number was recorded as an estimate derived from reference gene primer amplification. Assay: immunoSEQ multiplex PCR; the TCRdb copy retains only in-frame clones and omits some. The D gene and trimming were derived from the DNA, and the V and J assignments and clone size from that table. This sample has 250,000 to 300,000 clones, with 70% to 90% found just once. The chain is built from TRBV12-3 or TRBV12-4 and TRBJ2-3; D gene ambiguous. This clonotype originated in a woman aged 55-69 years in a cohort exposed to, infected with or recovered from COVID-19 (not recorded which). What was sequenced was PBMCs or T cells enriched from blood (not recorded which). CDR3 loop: CASGLATDTQYF. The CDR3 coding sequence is TGTGCCAGTGGGTTAGCAACAGATACGCAGTATTTT.